This TCR beta chain was sequenced in a study of blood T cell repertoires in COVID-19. Overall study context: Acute-phase and convalescent COVID-19 samples originated in the United States, Italy and Spain.

Original processing notes: Counts of nucleated cells, estimated from reference gene primer amplification, were obtained. Sequenced by immunoSEQ multiplex PCR; TCRdb stores in-frame clones only, minus some. That table supplies the V and J calls and clone size; D and trimming were determined from the DNA. Among around 300,000 clones, about 85% were seen once, and the ten largest hold about an eighth. Germline CDR1 reads KGHDR; CDR2 reads SFDVKD. The V end was cut by 6 bases, the J end by 5 bases, with 15 bases between. The CDR3 is 14 residues long. This sequence originates from a human donor in a cohort sampled during active COVID-19. The rearrangement links TRBV24-1 to TRBJ1-1, with D tentatively TRBD1 (5 bases). Source material: peripheral blood. This chain's CDR3 is CATSRGQEGTEAFF. CDR3 DNA sequence: TGTGCCACCAGTAGGGGCCAGGAGGGGACTGAAGCTTTCTTT.